This TCR beta chain was sequenced in a study of blood T cell repertoires in COVID-19. Measured with immunoSEQ multiplex PCR; TCRdb has only the in-frame clones, and not every one. Seen here are over 150,000 clones, more than 85% observed once, and the top ten hold around 1.1%. Trimming left V 3 bases short and J 6 bases short, with 9 bases between. Germline V lookup: CDR1 MNHEY, CDR2 SVGAGI. The CDR3 spans 12 residues. The rearrangement uses TRBV6-5 and TRBJ2-7, with D unclear. The specimen sequenced was peripheral blood. The source of this sequence is a man aged 25-45 years with acute or convalescent COVID-19. CDR3 residues: CASSYRRSEQYF. The CDR3 DNA sequence: TGTGCCAGCAGTTATCGTAGGAGCGAGCAGTACTTC.